Following are 26 T cell receptor beta chains from one sample sequenced in a study of PD-L1 blockade in urothelial cancer. Time point defined: pretreatment peripheral blood. Measured with immunoSEQ multiplex PCR; TCRdb has only the in-frame clones, and not every one. The sample includes roughly 91,000 clones, roughly 84% of them seen just once. Sample: PBMCs, taken around atezolizumab (anti-PD-L1) treatment. These receptors originate from a man aged 55 to 70 with urothelial cancer.

A word on this clone: Compared with germline, one end of the junction differs, possibly owing to a read error. J is TRBJ1-2 and V is TRBV19; TRBD1 matches at 8 bases. The CDR3 extends over 12 amino acids. The germline V gene has CDR1 LNHDA and CDR2 SQIVND (reference sequence). CDR3 in amino acids: CASSIPGTGVFF. The DNA for the CDR3 is TGTGCCAGTAGTATCCCCGGGACAGGAGTTTTCTTC.

The V gene is TRBV25-1, the J gene TRBJ1-1, with D uncertain. The CDR3 has 12 amino acids. The germline gives CDR1 MGHDK, CDR2 SYGVNS. V gave up 3 bases and J gave up 11 bases, with 13 bases separating them. CDR3 sequence reads: CASSDTGGRAFF. The CDR3 nucleotides read TGTGCCAGCAGTGATACGGGCGGGAGGGCTTTCTTT.

This chain uses TRBV5-4 with TRBJ2-3, with 12 bases identical to TRBD2. The V gene's germline CDR1 is SGHNT and CDR2 YYREEE (reference sequence). The CDR3 is made up of 20 amino acids. After removal of 0 bases from V and 3 bases from J, the junction contained 14 bases not matched to a gene. The CDR3: CASSLVAGGLAGSGTDTQYF. CDR3 nucleotide sequence: TGTGCCAGCAGCTTGGTAGCGGGAGGACTAGCGGGAAGTGGGACAGATACGCAGTATTTT.

This clone has only one observation. The chain combines TRBV27 with TRBJ2-1; D might be TRBD1 (5 bases). The CDR3 loop spans 14 amino acids. Trimming removed 3 bases from V and 6 bases from J, with 12 bases in between. Germline V gives CDR1 MNHEY, CDR2 SMNVEV (reference sequence). As DNA, the CDR3 is TGTGCCAGCAGTTTCGGTCCCAGGGCCAATGAGCAGTTCTTC. Translated: CASSFGPRANEQFF.

The J gene is TRBJ1-5, the V gene TRBV11-2; possibly TRBD1 for D (5 bases). The CDR3 has 15 residues. Trimming left V 6 bases short and J 2 bases short, with 14 bases between. Germline V gene lookup returns CDR1 SGHAT and CDR2 FQNNGV. The CDR3 region is CASSVSRVGNQPQHF. In DNA, the CDR3 is TGTGCCAGCAGTGTCTCCAGGGTGGGCAATCAGCCCCAGCATTTT.

The chain links TRBV6-6 to TRBJ1-5, with D possibly TRBD1 on 6 matching bases. CDR1 and CDR2 from the germline V gene are MNHNY and SVGAGI (reference sequence). Trimming shortened V by 6 bases and J by 0 bases, and 12 bases separated the two germline ends. The CDR3 totals 15 residues. CDR3: CASSSGTSSNQPQHF. CDR3 DNA: TGTGCCAGCAGCTCCGGGACATCTAGCAATCAGCCCCAGCATTTT.

V is TRBV11-3 and J is TRBJ2-1; D gene unclear. Per germline, CDR1 SGHNT and CDR2 YENEEA. This CDR3 has 15 amino acids. Trimming removed 5 bases from V and 0 bases from J, with 11 bases in between. CDR3: CASSPSWSSYNEQFF. Written as DNA, the CDR3 is TGTGCCAGCAGCCCAAGTTGGAGCTCCTACAATGAGCAGTTCTTC.

The chain joins TRBV11-3 to TRBJ1-2; 7 positions agree with TRBD1. V gave up 5 bases and J gave up 6 bases; unmatched junction bases: 12. CDR1 and CDR2 from the germline V gene are SGHNT and YENEEA. CDR3 length: 15 residues. CDR3 bases: TGTGCCAGCAGCATACGACAGGGTAAAGGGGATGGCTACACCTTC. It specifies CASSIRQGKGDGYTF.

The rearrangement joins TRBV6-6 to TRBJ2-1, with a possible D match to TRBD2 (6 bases). CDR3 length equals 12 residues. CDR1 and CDR2 (germline): MNHNY, SVGAGI (reference sequence). Trimming stripped 8 bases from V and 4 bases from J, with 9 bases between. Here the CDR3 reads CASVEGYNEQFF. CDR3 coding DNA: TGTGCCAGCGTGGAGGGTTACAATGAGCAGTTCTTC.

The CDR3, as DNA: TGCGCCAGCAGCAAGAAGACTAGCGGGTTCACAGATACGCAGTATTTT. This codes for CASSKKTSGFTDTQYF. The J gene is TRBJ2-3, the V gene TRBV5-1, with TRBD2 identical over 10 bases. J was trimmed by 2 bases and V by 4 bases; bases with no gene match: 7. This CDR3 has 16 amino acids. CDR1 SGHRS and CDR2 YFSETQ come from the germline V gene.

This chain joins TRBV9 and TRBJ2-1; maybe TRBD2 (6 bases). Germline V gene sequence: CDR1 SGDLS, CDR2 YYNGEE. The CDR3 has 13 residues. V lost 1 base to trimming and J lost 8 bases, with 10 bases between them. The CDR3 nucleotides read TGTGCCAGCAGCGTACGACTAGACGATGAGCAGTTCTTC. This encodes CASSVRLDDEQFF.

This chain joins TRBV7-3 and TRBJ2-3, with D possibly matching TRBD2 (5 bases). Looked up from germline, CDR1 is SGHTA and CDR2 is FQGTGA. The CDR3 totals 14 residues. V lost 5 bases and J lost 2, with 11 bases in between. The DNA of the CDR3 is TGTGCCAGCAGCCCCTACCGGGACACAGATACGCAGTATTTT. This translates into CASSPYRDTDTQYF. Full variable domain (rest looked up from reference TRBV7-3 and TRBJ2-3): GAGVSQTPSNKVTEKGKYVELRCDPISGHTALYWYRQSLGQGPEFLIYFQGTGAADDSGLPNDRFFAVRPEGSVSTLKIQRTERGDSAVYLCASSPYRDTDTQYFGPGTRLTVL.

The V gene is TRBV13, the J gene TRBJ2-7; the match to TRBD2 covers 7 bases. This CDR3 is built from 16 residues. V shed 0 bases and J 4 bases; nucleotides not matched to a gene: 9. Germline V gives CDR1 PRHDT, CDR2 FYEKMQ (reference sequence). In DNA form, the CDR3 reads TGTGCCAGCAGCTTAGGATCGGCTGGGGGGGGTTACGAGCAGTACTTC. Encoded protein: CASSLGSAGGGYEQYF.

This chain joins TRBV6-5 and TRBJ2-6, with D unclear. V lost 1 base and J lost 2, with 6 bases in between. The CDR3 runs 15 residues. Looked up from germline, CDR1 is MNHEY and CDR2 is SVGAGI. The CDR3 sequence is CASSYLAAGANVLTF. In DNA, the CDR3 is TGTGCCAGCAGTTACTTGGCAGCTGGGGCCAACGTCCTGACTTTC.

The V call is TRBV4-2, the J call TRBJ2-2; D perhaps matches TRBD2 (5 bases). There are 14 residues in the CDR3. Germline V CDR1 and CDR2: LGHNA, YNFKEQ. Trimming took off 5 bases at V and 4 bases at J, with 11 bases between the two ends. The CDR3 coding sequence is TGTGCCAGCAGCAAGGGAGCGAGCACCGGGGAGCTGTTTTTT. Encoded protein: CASSKGASTGELFF.

The chain joins TRBV9 to TRBJ2-2, with 8 bases identical to TRBD2. This CDR3 has 15 residues. CDR1 SGDLS and CDR2 YYNGEE come from the germline V gene. After removal of 0 bases from V and 4 bases from J, the junction contained 2 bases not matched to a gene. The CDR3 loop reads CASSVVGTSTGELFF. CDR3 bases: TGTGCCAGCAGCGTAGTAGGGACTAGCACCGGGGAGCTGTTTTTT.

The chain is built from TRBV18 and TRBJ1-5; 8 nucleotides line up with TRBD1. Germline assignment: CDR1 KGHSH and CDR2 LQKENI. The V segment lost 4 bases and the J segment 7 bases; nucleotides outside the gene matches: 15. The length of the CDR3 is 17 residues. The CDR3 nucleotides are TGTGCCAGCTCACAGGGACAGGCCATGGAGTCGGAGCAGCCCCAGCATTTT. It specifies CASSQGQAMESEQPQHF.

The V and J genes are TRBV5-1 and TRBJ1-5; 10 bases agree with TRBD1. The CDR3 covers 14 residues. The trim removed 5 bases at V and 6 bases at J, leaving 5 bases unmatched. The germline CDR1 and CDR2 sequences are SGHRS and YFSETQ. The CDR3 loop is CASSPTGGGQPQHF. The CDR3 DNA reads TGCGCCAGCAGTCCGACAGGGGGCGGTCAGCCCCAGCATTTT.

The table lists this clone with a count of one. The gene calls are TRBV9 and TRBJ1-3, with 7 bases identical to TRBD1. Germline V gives CDR1 SGDLS, CDR2 YYNGEE. The J segment lost 3 bases and the V segment lost 3 bases, leaving 9 bases of the junction unmatched. This CDR3 region has 16 residues. The CDR3 loop reads CASSAYRGAVGNTIYF. CDR3 DNA: TGTGCCAGCAGCGCATACAGGGGAGCTGTTGGAAACACCATATATTTT.

The chain links TRBV6-6 to TRBJ2-3; 7 bases line up with TRBD2. Germline V gene lookup returns CDR1 MNHNY and CDR2 SVGAGI (reference sequence). The CDR3 sequence is 13 residues long. Trimming took 11 bases from V and 2 from J; bases not matched to a gene: 7. DNA of the CDR3: TGTGCCGGCGGGGGAAAAAACACAGATACGCAGTATTTT. Translated: CAGGGKNTDTQYF.

This clone came up once. The rearrangement joins TRBV4-1 to TRBJ2-1, with TRBD2 matching 12 bases. CDR3 length equals 19 residues. Germline-derived CDR1 and CDR2 are MGHRA and YSYEKL. V shed 4 bases, J shed 10 bases, and the junction held 20 bases outside the gene matches. The CDR3 reads CASSRPPTPLAGGPWEQFF. The CDR3 DNA reads TGCGCCAGCAGCCGACCCCCTACGCCTCTAGCGGGAGGGCCATGGGAGCAGTTCTTC.

The chain carries TRBV7-6 and TRBJ2-1, with TRBD2 as a possible D gene (5 bases). CDR3 length equals 14 residues. Trimming shortened V by 5 bases and J by 2 bases, and 10 bases separated the two germline ends. Germline CDR1 SGHVS, CDR2 FNYEAQ. CDR3 sequence: CASSLSGTYNEQFF. In nucleotides, the CDR3 is TGTGCCAGCAGCCTCTCCGGGACCTACAATGAGCAGTTCTTC.

V is TRBV2 and J is TRBJ1-5; TRBD1 might be the D (6 bases). Trimming removed 11 bases at V and 3 bases at J, with 17 bases between. Germline V gene lookup returns CDR1 SNHLY and CDR2 FYNNEI. This CDR3 has 14 residues. CDR3 sequence: CASGGGQDNQPQHF. The CDR3 region has the DNA TGTGCCTCCGGGGGGGGGCAGGACAATCAGCCCCAGCATTTT.

This clone was seen a handful of times. The chain employs TRBV19 and TRBJ1-2, with 10 nucleotides matching TRBD1. V shed 5 bases and J 7 bases; nucleotides not matched to a gene: 4. The CDR3 has 13 amino acids. Germline V gene data show CDR1 as LNHDA and CDR2 as SQIVND (reference sequence). CDR3 residues: CASSGDRGGGYTF. The CDR3 DNA sequence: TGTGCCAGTAGTGGGGACAGGGGAGGTGGCTACACCTTC.

The chain carries TRBV9 and TRBJ1-1, with 7 nucleotides matching TRBD1. Unmatched junction bases numbered 10, after V lost 6 bases and J lost 5 bases. The CDR3 sequence is 14 residues long. In germline, CDR1 is SGDLS, CDR2 YYNGEE. The CDR3: CASNPLRGRTEAFF. CDR3 bases: TGTGCCAGCAACCCCCTTAGGGGGCGAACTGAAGCTTTCTTT.

The chain combines TRBV9 with TRBJ2-1, with TRBD1 identical over 8 bases. This CDR3 spans 18 amino acids. Per the germline V gene, CDR1 is SGDLS and CDR2 is YYNGEE. Trimming took 0 bases from V and 6 from J; bases not matched to a gene: 14. CDR3 region: CASSVVTSPGDRGNEQFF. The CDR3 DNA follows: TGTGCCAGCAGCGTAGTGACTTCCCCGGGAGACAGGGGCAATGAGCAGTTCTTC.